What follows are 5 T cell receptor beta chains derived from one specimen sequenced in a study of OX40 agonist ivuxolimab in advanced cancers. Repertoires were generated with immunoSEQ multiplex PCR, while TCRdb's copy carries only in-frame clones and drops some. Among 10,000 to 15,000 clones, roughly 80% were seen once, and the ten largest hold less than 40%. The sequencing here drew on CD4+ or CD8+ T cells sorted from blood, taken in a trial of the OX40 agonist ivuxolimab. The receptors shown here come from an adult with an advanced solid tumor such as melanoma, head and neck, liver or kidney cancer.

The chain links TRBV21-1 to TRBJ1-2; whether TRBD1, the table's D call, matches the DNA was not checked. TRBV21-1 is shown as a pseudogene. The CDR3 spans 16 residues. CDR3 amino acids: CASSRVEGPGQVGYTF. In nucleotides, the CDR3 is TGTGCCAGCAGCAGGGTAGAGGGTCCGGGACAGGTGGGCTACACCTTC.

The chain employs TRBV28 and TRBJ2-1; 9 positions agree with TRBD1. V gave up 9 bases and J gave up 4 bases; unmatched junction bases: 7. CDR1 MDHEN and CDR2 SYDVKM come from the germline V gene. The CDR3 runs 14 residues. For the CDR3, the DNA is TGTGCCAGTGAGGGACAGGGTTCTTACAATGAGCAGTTCTTC. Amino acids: CASEGQGSYNEQFF.

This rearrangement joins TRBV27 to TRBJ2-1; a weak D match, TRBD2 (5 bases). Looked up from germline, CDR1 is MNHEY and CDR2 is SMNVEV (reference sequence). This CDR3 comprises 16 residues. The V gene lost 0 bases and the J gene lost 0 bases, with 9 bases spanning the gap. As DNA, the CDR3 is TGTGCCAGCAGTTTATCAAGCGGAAGCTCCTACAATGAGCAGTTCTTC. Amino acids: CASSLSSGSSYNEQFF.

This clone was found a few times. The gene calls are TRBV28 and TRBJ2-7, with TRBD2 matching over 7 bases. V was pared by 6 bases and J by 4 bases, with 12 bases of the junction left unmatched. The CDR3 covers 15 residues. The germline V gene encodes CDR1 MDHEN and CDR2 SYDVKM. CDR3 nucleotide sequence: TGTGCCAGCAGCCCTGGGGTAGGGGAGGGGTACGAGCAGTACTTC. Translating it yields CASSPGVGEGYEQYF.

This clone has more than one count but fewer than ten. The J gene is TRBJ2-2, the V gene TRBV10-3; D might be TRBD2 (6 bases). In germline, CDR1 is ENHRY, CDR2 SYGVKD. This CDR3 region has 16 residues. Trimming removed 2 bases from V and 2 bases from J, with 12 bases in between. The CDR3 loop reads CAISETLGLNTGELFF. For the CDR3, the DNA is TGTGCCATCAGTGAGACCCTGGGACTTAACACCGGGGAGCTGTTTTTT.